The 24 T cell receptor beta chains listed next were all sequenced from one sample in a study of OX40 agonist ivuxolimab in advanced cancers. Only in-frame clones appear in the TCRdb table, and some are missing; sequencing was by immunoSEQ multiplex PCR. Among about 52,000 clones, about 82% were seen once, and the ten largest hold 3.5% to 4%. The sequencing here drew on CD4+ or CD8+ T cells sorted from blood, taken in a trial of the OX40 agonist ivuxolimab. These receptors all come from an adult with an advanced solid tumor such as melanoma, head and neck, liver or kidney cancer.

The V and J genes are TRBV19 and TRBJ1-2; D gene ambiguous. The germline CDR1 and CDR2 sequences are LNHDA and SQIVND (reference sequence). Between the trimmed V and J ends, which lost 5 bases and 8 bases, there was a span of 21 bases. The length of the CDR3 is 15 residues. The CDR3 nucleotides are TGTGCCAGTAGTCCCAATCCCCCCGGGGAAGGCGGCTACACCTTC. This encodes CASSPNPPGEGGYTF.

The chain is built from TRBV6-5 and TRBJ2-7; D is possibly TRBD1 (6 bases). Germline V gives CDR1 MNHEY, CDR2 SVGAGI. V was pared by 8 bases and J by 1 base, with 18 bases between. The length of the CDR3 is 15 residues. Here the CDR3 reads CASARTVSNSYEQYF. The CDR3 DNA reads TGTGCCAGCGCAAGGACAGTATCTAATTCCTACGAGCAGTACTTC.

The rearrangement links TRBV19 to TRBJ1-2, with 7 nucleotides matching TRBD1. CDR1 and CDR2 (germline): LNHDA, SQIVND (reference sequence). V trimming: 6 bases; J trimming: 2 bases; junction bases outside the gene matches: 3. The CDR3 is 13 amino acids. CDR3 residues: CASRGQLNYGYTF. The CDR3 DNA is TGTGCCAGTAGGGGACAGCTAAACTATGGCTACACCTTC.

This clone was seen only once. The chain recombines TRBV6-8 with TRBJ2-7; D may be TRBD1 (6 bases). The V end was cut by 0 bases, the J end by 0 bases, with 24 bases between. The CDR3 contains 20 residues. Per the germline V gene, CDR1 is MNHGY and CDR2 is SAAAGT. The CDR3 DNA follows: TGTGCCAGCAGTTACTCGTCCCTACACAACGGGACACATAACTCCTACGAGCAGTACTTC. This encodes CASSYSSLHNGTHNSYEQYF.

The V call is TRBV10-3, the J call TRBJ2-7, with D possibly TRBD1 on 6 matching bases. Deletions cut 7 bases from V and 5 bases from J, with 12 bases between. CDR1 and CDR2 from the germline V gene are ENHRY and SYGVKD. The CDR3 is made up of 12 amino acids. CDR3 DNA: TGTGCCATCAAGAACCAGGGGCACGAGCAGTACTTC. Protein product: CAIKNQGHEQYF.

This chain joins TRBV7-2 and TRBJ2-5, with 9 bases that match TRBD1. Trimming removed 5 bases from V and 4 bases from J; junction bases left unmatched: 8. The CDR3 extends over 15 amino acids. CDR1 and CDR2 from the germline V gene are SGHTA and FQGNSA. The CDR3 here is CASSLGGQGAETQYF. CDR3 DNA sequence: TGTGCCAGCAGCCTCGGGGGACAGGGTGCAGAGACCCAGTACTTC.

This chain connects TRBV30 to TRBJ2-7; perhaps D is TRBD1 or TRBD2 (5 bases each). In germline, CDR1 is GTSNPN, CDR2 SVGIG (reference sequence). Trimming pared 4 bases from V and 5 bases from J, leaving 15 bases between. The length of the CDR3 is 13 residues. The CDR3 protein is CAWIPGWGNEQYF. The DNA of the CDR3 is TGTGCCTGGATTCCGGGGTGGGGCAACGAGCAGTACTTC. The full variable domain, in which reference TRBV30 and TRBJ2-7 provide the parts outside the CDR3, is SQTIHQWPATLVQPVGSPLSLECTVEGTSNPNLYWYRQAAGRGLQLLFYSVGIGQISSEVPQNLSASRPQDRQFILSSKKLLLSDSGFYLCAWIPGWGNEQYFGPGTRLTVT.

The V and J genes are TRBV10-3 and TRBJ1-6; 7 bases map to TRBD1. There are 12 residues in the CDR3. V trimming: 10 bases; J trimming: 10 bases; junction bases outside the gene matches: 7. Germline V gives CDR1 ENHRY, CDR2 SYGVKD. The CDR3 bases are TGTGCCACCACCGACAGGGAATCACCCCTCCACTTT. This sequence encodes CATTDRESPLHF.

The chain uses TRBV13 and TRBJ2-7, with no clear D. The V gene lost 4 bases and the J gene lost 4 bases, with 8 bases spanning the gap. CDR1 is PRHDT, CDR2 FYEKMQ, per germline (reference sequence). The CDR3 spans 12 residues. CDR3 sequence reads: CASSSFGYEQYF. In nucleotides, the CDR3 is TGTGCCAGCAGCTCCTTTGGATACGAGCAGTACTTC.

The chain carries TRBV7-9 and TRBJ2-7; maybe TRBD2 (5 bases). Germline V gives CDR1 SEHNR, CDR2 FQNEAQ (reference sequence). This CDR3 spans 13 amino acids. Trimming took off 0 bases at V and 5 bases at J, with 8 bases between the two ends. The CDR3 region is CASSLARRDEQYF. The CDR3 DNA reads TGTGCCAGCAGCTTAGCGAGGCGGGACGAGCAGTACTTC.

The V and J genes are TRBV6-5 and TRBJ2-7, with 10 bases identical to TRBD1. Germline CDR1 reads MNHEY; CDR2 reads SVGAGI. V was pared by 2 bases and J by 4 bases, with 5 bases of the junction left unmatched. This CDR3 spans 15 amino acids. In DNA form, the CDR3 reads TGTGCCAGCAGTTACCAGGACAGGGGGGGGTACGAGCAGTACTTC. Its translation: CASSYQDRGGYEQYF.

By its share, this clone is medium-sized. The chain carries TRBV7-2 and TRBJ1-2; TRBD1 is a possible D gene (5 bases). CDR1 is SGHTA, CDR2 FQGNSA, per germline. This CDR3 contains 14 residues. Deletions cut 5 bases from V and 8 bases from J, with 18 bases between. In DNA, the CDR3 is TGTGCCAGCAGCCCGGGGACCCAACGTCTGGGCTACACCTTC. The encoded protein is CASSPGTQRLGYTF. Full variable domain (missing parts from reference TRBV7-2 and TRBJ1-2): GAGVSQSPSNKVTEKGKDVELRCDPISGHTALYWYRQSLGQGLEFLIYFQGNSAPDKSGLPSDRFSAERTGGSVSTLTIQRTQQEDSAVYLCASSPGTQRLGYTFGSGTRLTVV.

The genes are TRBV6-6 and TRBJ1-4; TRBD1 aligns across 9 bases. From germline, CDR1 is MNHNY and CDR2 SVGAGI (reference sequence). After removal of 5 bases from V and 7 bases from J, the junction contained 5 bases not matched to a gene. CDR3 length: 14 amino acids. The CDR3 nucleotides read TGTGCCAGCAGTGACGGGACAGGGCGTGAAAAACTGTTTTTT. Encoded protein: CASSDGTGREKLFF.

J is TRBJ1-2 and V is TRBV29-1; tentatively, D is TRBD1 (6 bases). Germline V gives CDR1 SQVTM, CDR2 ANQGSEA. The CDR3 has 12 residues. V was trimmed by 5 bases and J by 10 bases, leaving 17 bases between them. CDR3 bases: TGCAGCGTTACAGAGGGACATTCCTCCTACACCTTC. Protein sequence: CSVTEGHSSYTF.

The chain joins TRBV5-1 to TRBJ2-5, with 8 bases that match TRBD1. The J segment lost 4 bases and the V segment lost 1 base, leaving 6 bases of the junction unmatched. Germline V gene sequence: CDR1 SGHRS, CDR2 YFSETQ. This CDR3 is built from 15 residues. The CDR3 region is CASSLQTGVRETQYF. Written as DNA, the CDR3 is TGCGCCAGCAGCTTGCAGACAGGGGTCCGAGAGACCCAGTACTTC.

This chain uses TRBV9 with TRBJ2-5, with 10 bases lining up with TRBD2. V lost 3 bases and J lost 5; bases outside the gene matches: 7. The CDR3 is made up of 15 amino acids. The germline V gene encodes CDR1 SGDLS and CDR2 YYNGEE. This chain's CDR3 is CASSGSGGALETQYF. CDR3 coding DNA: TGTGCCAGCAGCGGGAGCGGGGGGGCCCTTGAGACCCAGTACTTC.

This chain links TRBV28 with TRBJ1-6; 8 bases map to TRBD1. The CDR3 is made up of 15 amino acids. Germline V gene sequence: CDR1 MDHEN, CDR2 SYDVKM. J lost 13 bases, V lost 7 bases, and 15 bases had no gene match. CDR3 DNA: TGTGCCAGCAAAACCCGGGACAGGCCCCTACTGCCCCTCCACTTT. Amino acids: CASKTRDRPLLPLHF.

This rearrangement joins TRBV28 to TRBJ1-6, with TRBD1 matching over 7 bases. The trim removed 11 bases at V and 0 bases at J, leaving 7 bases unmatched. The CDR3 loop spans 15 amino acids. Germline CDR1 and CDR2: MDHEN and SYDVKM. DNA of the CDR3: TGTGCCGGGAACAGGGGTAGCTCCTATAATTCACCCCTCCACTTT. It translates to CAGNRGSSYNSPLHF.

CDR3 DNA: TGTGCCAGTAGTACAGGGGCGGTATATGGCTACACCTTC. The encoded protein is CASSTGAVYGYTF. This chain uses TRBV19 with TRBJ1-2; the D gene is possibly TRBD1 (6 bases). Trimming removed 4 bases at V and 5 bases at J, with 11 bases between. Germline V lookup: CDR1 LNHDA, CDR2 SQIVND (reference sequence). The CDR3 totals 13 residues.

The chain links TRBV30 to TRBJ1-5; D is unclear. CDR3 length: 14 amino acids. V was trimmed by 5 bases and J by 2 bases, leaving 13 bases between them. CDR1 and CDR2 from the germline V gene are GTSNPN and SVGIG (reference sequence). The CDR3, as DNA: TGTGCCTGGGGTTTTGGTTCGGGCAATCAGCCCCAGCATTTT. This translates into CAWGFGSGNQPQHF.

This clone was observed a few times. The CDR3 here is CASSLTREETQYF. CDR3 nucleotide sequence: TGTGCCAGCTCACTGACTAGGGAAGAGACCCAGTACTTC. The chain uses TRBV18 and TRBJ2-5, with D perhaps matching TRBD2 (6 bases). The CDR3 loop spans 13 amino acids. Between the trimmed V and J ends, which lost 4 bases and 3 bases, there was a span of 9 bases. Germline V gene sequence: CDR1 KGHSH, CDR2 LQKENI. Drawing the rest from reference TRBV18 and TRBJ2-5, the complete variable domain is NAGVMQNPRHLVRRRGQEARLRCSPMKGHSHVYWYRQLPEEGLKFMVYLQKENIIDESGMPKERFSAEFPKEGPSILRIQQVVRGDSAAYFCASSLTREETQYFGPGTRLLVL.

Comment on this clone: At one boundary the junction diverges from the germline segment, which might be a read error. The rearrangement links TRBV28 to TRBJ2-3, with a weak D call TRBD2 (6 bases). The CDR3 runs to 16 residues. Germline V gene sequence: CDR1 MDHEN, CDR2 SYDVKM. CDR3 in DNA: TGTGCCATCAGTTCGTGGACTAACACCCCCACAGATACGCAGTATTTT. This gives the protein CAISSWTNTPTDTQYF.

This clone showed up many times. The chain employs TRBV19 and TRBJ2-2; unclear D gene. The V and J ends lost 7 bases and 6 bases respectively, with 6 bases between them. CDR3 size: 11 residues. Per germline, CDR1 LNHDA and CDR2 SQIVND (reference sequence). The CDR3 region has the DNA TGTGCCAGTAAATTCTCCGGGGAGCTGTTTTTT. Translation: CASKFSGELFF.

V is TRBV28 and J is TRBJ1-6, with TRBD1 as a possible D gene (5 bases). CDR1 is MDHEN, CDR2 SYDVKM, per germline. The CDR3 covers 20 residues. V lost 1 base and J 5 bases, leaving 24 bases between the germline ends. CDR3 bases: TGTGCCAGCAGTTTATCGCGAGGCAGGTGGGGGATCCGGGATAATTCACCCCTCCACTTT. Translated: CASSLSRGRWGIRDNSPLHF.